A selection of T cell receptor beta chains follows, all from one sample in a study of OX40 agonist ivuxolimab in advanced cancers. The data were produced by immunoSEQ multiplex PCR, yet TCRdb's version contains in-frame clones alone and is incomplete. The data show about 110,000 clones, around 93% seen once. The sequences come from CD4+ or CD8+ T cells sorted from blood, collected in a trial of the OX40 agonist ivuxolimab. The receptors derive from an adult with an advanced solid tumor such as melanoma, head and neck, liver or kidney cancer. CDR3s include the opening cysteine and the closing phenylalanine or tryptophan. Fields, in order: V gene, clone size, D gene, J gene, CDR3 protein, CDR3 DNA. A D gene is named only where the DNA matches it firmly. The listing skips clone size in some rows; elsewhere it reads once, few, many or a size class.

TRBV5-1	-	TRBD2	TRBJ2-7	CASSLGASGTYEQYF	TGCGCCAGCAGCTTGGGGGCTAGCGGGACCTACGAGCAGTACTTC
TRBV18	-	-	TRBJ2-3	CASSNLLEHTQYF	TGTGCCAGCTCAAATCTCTTAGAGCATACGCAGTATTTT
TRBV19	-	TRBD1	TRBJ1-6	CASSTGTGDYSPLHF	TGTGCCAGTAGTACCGGGACAGGGGATTATTCACCCCTCCACTTT
TRBV5-4	-	-	TRBJ2-1	CASSLGSGGNEQFF	TGTGCCAGCAGCTTGGGTTCCGGAGGAAATGAGCAGTTCTTC
TRBV11-2	-	-	TRBJ1-4	CASSLVARSEEKLFF	TGTGCCAGCAGCTTAGTGGCCAGATCAGAAGAAAAACTGTTTTTT
TRBV7-7	-	TRBD1	TRBJ1-3	CASSLGQGHTIYF	TGTGCTAGCAGCTTAGGACAGGGCCACACCATATATTTT
TRBV7-9	-	-	TRBJ2-7	CASSPHRVPYEQYF	TGTGCCAGCAGCCCCCACAGGGTACCCTACGAGCAGTACTTC
TRBV5-4	-	-	TRBJ2-7	CASSLLKGFEQYF	TGTGCCAGCAGCTTGCTAAAGGGTTTCGAGCAGTACTTC
TRBV19	once	-	TRBJ2-5	CASSIREGSQETQYF	TGTGCCAGTAGTATCCGGGAAGGGTCCCAAGAGACCCAGTACTTC
TRBV7-3	-	-	TRBJ2-2	CASSLDREAGELFF	TGTGCCAGCAGCTTAGACAGGGAGGCCGGGGAGCTGTTTTTT
TRBV19	-	TRBD2	TRBJ2-1	CASSTWLGTTYNEQFF	TGTGCCAGTAGCACCTGGCTCGGGACTACATACAATGAGCAGTTCTTC
TRBV27	once	TRBD1	TRBJ2-3	CASRGTGTDTQYF	TGTGCCAGCAGAGGGACAGGCACAGATACGCAGTATTTT
TRBV5-1	-	TRBD1	TRBJ2-1	CASSKDRAYEQFF	TGCGCCAGCAGCAAAGACAGGGCCTATGAGCAGTTCTTC
TRBV27	-	-	TRBJ2-2	CASSPGWERTGELFF	TGTGCCAGCAGTCCGGGTTGGGAACGCACCGGGGAGCTGTTTTTT
TRBV27	-	TRBD1	TRBJ1-3	CASRAGQGATIYF	TGTGCCAGCAGGGCGGGACAGGGGGCGACCATATATTTT
TRBV7-9	-	-	TRBJ1-3	CASSYPGNTIYF	TGTGCCAGCAGCTACCCGGGAAACACCATATATTTT
TRBV18	-	TRBD1	TRBJ2-2	CASSQDRVSTGELFF	TGTGCCAGCTCACAAGACAGGGTTAGCACCGGGGAGCTGTTTTTT
TRBV19	-	-	TRBJ2-3	CASSRQGLHTDAQYF	TGTGCCAGTAGTAGGCAGGGACTCCACACAGATGCGCAGTATTTT
TRBV2	-	TRBD1	TRBJ1-4	CASSEIRGQGEKLFF	TGTGCCAGCAGTGAAATCAGGGGGCAGGGGGAAAAACTGTTTTTT
TRBV5-6	-	-	TRBJ1-2	CASSLVGDRGYTF	TGTGCCAGCAGCTTGGTGGGGGACCGGGGCTACACCTTC
TRBV19	-	-	TRBJ1-5	CASSIRMAAAYSNQPQHF	TGTGCCAGTAGTATTAGGATGGCGGCGGCGTATAGCAATCAGCCCCAGCATTTT
TRBV5-5	-	-	TRBJ1-2	CASSSGRNYGYTF	TGTGCCAGCAGCTCGGGACGGAACTATGGCTACACCTTC
TRBV19	-	-	TRBJ2-5	CASSNQGETQYF	TGTGCCAGTAGTAACCAGGGGGAGACCCAGTACTTC
TRBV5-6	-	-	TRBJ1-5	CASSLRGAGNQPQHF	TGTGCCAGCAGCTTGAGGGGGGCTGGCAATCAGCCCCAGCATTTT
TRBV18	-	-	TRBJ1-3	CASSPPQIGVSGNTIYF	TGTGCCAGCTCACCCCCACAGATTGGAGTTTCTGGAAACACCATATATTTT
TRBV6-1	-	-	TRBJ2-7	CASSFYEQYF	TGTGCCAGCAGCTTCTACGAGCAGTACTTC
TRBV30	-	-	TRBJ1-3	CAWSMGGGNTIYF	TGTGCCTGGAGCATGGGGGGGGGAAACACCATATATTTT
TRBV7-3	-	-	TRBJ1-3	CASSLSGDTIYF	TGTGCCAGCAGCCTGTCCGGGGACACCATATATTTT
TRBV5-5	-	TRBD2	TRBJ2-3	CASSYPGLDDTQYF	TGTGCCAGCAGCTACCCGGGACTAGACGATACGCAGTATTTT
TRBV6-1	-	-	TRBJ2-1	CASTVGGEQFF	TGTGCCAGCACGGTGGGGGGTGAGCAGTTCTTC
TRBV11-2	-	TRBD1	TRBJ1-3	CASSSTGVGQGDGNTIYF	TGTGCCAGCAGCTCAACCGGGGTGGGACAGGGTGATGGAAACACCATATATTTT
TRBV19	-	-	TRBJ1-1	CASSKGVTEAFF	TGTGCCAGTAGCAAAGGTGTCACTGAAGCTTTCTTT
TRBV9	-	TRBD1	TRBJ1-1	CASSGTGRNTEAFF	TGTGCCAGCTCCGGGACAGGGAGAAACACTGAAGCTTTCTTT
TRBV28	-	-	TRBJ2-3	CASSLPTGRGDTQYF	TGTGCCAGCAGTTTACCGACAGGGAGGGGAGATACGCAGTATTTT
TRBV7-2	-	-	TRBJ1-5	CASSLQAQPQHF	TGTGCCAGCAGCCTACAGGCTCAGCCCCAGCATTTT
TRBV9	-	-	TRBJ2-2	CASSVTMGDTGELFF	TGTGCCAGCAGCGTAACCATGGGGGATACCGGGGAGCTGTTTTTT
TRBV18	-	-	TRBJ2-2	CASSPQGTTGELFF	TGTGCCAGCTCACCACAGGGAACCACCGGGGAGCTGTTTTTT
TRBV6-5	-	-	TRBJ1-4	CASSNERANEKLFF	TGTGCCAGCAGCAACGAGAGGGCTAATGAAAAACTGTTTTTT
TRBV6-1	-	TRBD2	TRBJ2-7	CASTHRGGRYYEQYF	TGTGCCAGCACCCACCGGGGCGGGAGGTACTACGAGCAGTACTTC
TRBV9	-	-	TRBJ2-3	CASSPPPSDTQYF	TGTGCCAGCTCCCCCCCGCCGTCAGATACGCAGTATTTT
TRBV5-1	-	-	TRBJ2-2	CASSLVQANTGELFF	TGCGCCAGCAGCTTGGTACAGGCGAACACCGGGGAGCTGTTTTTT
TRBV12-5	-	-	TRBJ1-6	CASGPRLTNSPLHF	TGTGCTAGTGGCCCTCGGTTGACTAATTCACCCCTCCACTTT
TRBV28	-	TRBD1	TRBJ2-2	CASRRDRTYGELFF	TGTGCCAGCAGACGGGACAGAACCTACGGGGAGCTGTTTTTT
TRBV5-4	-	TRBD2	TRBJ2-3	CASSRGDTDTQYF	TGTGCCAGCTCCCGGGGGGACACAGATACGCAGTATTTT
TRBV6-1	-	-	TRBJ2-3	CASGQYTDTQYF	TGTGCCAGCGGACAGTACACAGATACGCAGTATTTT